This T cell receptor (beta chain) emerged from a study of blood T cell repertoires in COVID-19. Overall study: Material from acute and convalescent COVID-19 was sourced from the United States, Italy and Spain.

TCRdb keeps only in-frame clones here, not all; method: immunoSEQ multiplex PCR. This table has a few hundred thousand clones, 90% appearing once. Sequencing was done on a sample of PBMCs or T cells enriched from blood (not recorded which). This clonotype originated in a man aged 30 to 39 who had recovered from COVID-19.

CDR3: CATSRVRQSNTEAFF. The CDR3 DNA follows: TGTGCCACCAGCAGAGTCAGACAATCGAACACTGAAGCTTTCTTT. The chain employs TRBV15 and TRBJ1-1; no definite D call. V was shortened by 1 base and J by 1 base, with 10 bases between the two germline ends. Germline values: CDR1 LNHNV, CDR2 YYDKDF (reference sequence). The length of the CDR3 is 15 residues.